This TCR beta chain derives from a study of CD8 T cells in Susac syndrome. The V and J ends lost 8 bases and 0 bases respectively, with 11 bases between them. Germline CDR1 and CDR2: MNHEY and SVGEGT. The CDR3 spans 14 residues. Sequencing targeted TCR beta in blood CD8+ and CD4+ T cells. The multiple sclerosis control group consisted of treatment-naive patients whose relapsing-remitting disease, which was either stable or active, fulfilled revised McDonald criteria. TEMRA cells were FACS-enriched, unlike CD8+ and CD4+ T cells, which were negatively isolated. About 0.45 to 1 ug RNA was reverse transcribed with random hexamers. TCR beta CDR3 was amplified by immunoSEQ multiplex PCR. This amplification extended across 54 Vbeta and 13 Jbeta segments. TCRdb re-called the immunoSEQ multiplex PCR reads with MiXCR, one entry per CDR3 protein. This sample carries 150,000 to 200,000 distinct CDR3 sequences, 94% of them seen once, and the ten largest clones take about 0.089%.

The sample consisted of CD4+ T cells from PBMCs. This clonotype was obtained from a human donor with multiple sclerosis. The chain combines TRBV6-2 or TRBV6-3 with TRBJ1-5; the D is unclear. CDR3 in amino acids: CASRERVSNQPQHF. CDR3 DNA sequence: TGTGCCAGCCGGGAGAGGGTTAGCAATCAGCCCCAGCATTTT.